This note documents a single T cell receptor beta chain sequence. Antigen specificity is unknown. The data stem from a study of blood T cells in healthy people across ages. The study, taken as a whole, reports: Per million T cells, TCR beta diversity dropped about linearly as age rose.

Germline V gene lookup returns CDR1 DFQATT and CDR2 SNEGSKA (reference sequence). Trimming cost V 5 bases and J 5 bases; bases outside gene matches: 11. This CDR3 region has 14 residues. Primed by a sample-barcoded 5' primer and a J-beta primer mix, a second PCR proceeded for 7 to 11 cycles. TCRdb ran MiXCR on the 5' RACE reads and lists one entry per CDR3 protein. The data show hundreds of thousands of distinct CDR3 sequences, roughly 21% seen once. The genes are TRBV20-1 and TRBJ2-7, with 8 bases aligning to TRBD2. The sequence derives from a man aged 65 to 85 in good health. Sequenced input: blood. CDR3 coding DNA: TGCAGTGCTGTGTCCGGGACTAGTAAGAACGAGCAGTACTTC. Translated: CSAVSGTSKNEQYF.